This is a list of T cell receptor beta chains from one sample in a study of blood T cell repertoires in COVID-19. Sequencing used immunoSEQ multiplex PCR; TCRdb keeps in-frame clones, though not all of them. Of about 150,000 clones listed, more than 70% are singletons. Sequenced input: peripheral blood. These receptors were taken from a human donor in a cohort sampled during active COVID-19. Both conserved end residues are part of each CDR3. A D gene is named only where the DNA matches it firmly. Not all rows give a size; the values are once, few, many and, for expanded clones, a class.

TRBJ2-5 TRBV20-1 . . CSALEGETQYF TGCAGTGCTTTGGAGGGAGAGACCCAGTACTTC
TRBJ1-1 TRBV6-4 . . CARIVMNTEAFF TGTGCCAGAATAGTCATGAACACTGAAGCTTTCTTT
TRBJ1-2 TRBV7-2 TRBD1 . CASSSRQGANYGYTF TGTGCCAGCAGCTCGCGACAGGGGGCTAACTATGGCTACACCTTC
TRBJ1-2 TRBV6-5 TRBD1 . CASRRQGAPFGYTF TGTGCCAGCAGAAGACAGGGGGCCCCCTTCGGCTACACCTTC
TRBJ1-5 TRBV25-1 . . CASSEAGRNQPQHF TGTGCCAGCAGTGAAGCTGGGAGGAATCAGCCCCAGCATTTT
TRBJ1-6 TRBV10-1 . . CASSESQGYSPLHF TGCGCCAGCAGTGAGTCCCAGGGATATTCACCCCTCCACTTT
TRBJ1-6 TRBV7-8 . . CASSLPGGGLVRPLHF TGTGCCAGCAGCTTACCCGGGGGGGGGCTCGTTAGGCCCCTCCACTTT
TRBJ2-3 TRBV19 . . CASSIVPGGTDTQYF TGTGCCAGTAGTATAGTACCGGGGGGCACAGATACGCAGTATTTT
TRBJ2-1 TRBV5-1 TRBD1 . CASSLGPTGGMKNEQFF TGCGCCAGCAGCTTGGGACCCACAGGGGGGATGAAAAATGAGCAGTTCTTC
TRBJ2-7 TRBV18 . once CASSPPTTSSYEQYF TGTGCCAGCTCACCACCGACTACCTCCTCCTACGAGCAGTACTTC
TRBJ1-1 TRBV10-3 TRBD1 . CAISGQGGNTEAFF TGTGCCATCAGTGGACAGGGCGGGAACACTGAAGCTTTCTTT
TRBJ1-5 TRBV27 . once CASRRSGGNQPQHF TGTGCCAGCCGCCGTTCCGGGGGCAATCAGCCCCAGCATTTT
TRBJ2-3 TRBV20-1 . . CSALVSDTQYF TGCAGTGCTCTAGTTTCAGATACGCAGTATTTT
TRBJ2-1 TRBV29-1 . once CSGSESSYNEQFF TGCAGCGGATCGGAGAGCTCCTACAATGAGCAGTTCTTC
TRBJ1-4 TRBV5-1 . . CASSPESAWNNEKLFF TGCGCCAGCAGCCCGGAGTCGGCCTGGAATAATGAAAAACTGTTTTTT
TRBJ1-5 TRBV5-1 . . CASTLTPEPQHF TGCGCCAGCACCCTAACCCCTGAGCCCCAGCATTTT
TRBJ1-5 TRBV28 . few CASSVYRDQPQHF TGTGCCAGCAGCGTGTACAGGGATCAGCCCCAGCATTTT
TRBJ1-4 TRBV5-1 TRBD1 . CASSFAERGQGYEKLFF TGCGCCAGCAGCTTTGCAGAGCGTGGACAGGGATATGAAAAACTGTTTTTT
TRBJ2-5 TRBV30 . . CAWSPGAGVFQETQYF TGTGCCTGGAGCCCAGGGGCGGGGGTGTTTCAAGAGACCCAGTACTTC
TRBJ2-1 TRBV6-5 TRBD1 . CASSYGTGGDEQFF TGTGCCAGCAGTTACGGGACAGGAGGCGATGAGCAGTTCTTC
TRBJ1-4 TRBV28 TRBD1 . CASSSSQGGGEKLFF TGTGCCAGCAGCTCCTCACAGGGGGGAGGTGAAAAACTGTTTTTT
TRBJ2-7 TRBV3-1/TRBV3-2 . . CASSQDLGFQREQYF TGTGCCAGCAGCCAAGATCTAGGTTTTCAACGAGAGCAGTACTTC
TRBJ1-5 TRBV2 TRBD1 . CASGQGTQPQHF TGTGCCAGTGGACAGGGAACCCAGCCCCAGCATTTT
TRBJ2-5 TRBV3-1/TRBV3-2 . . CASSQAGGGETQYF TGTGCCAGCAGCCAAGCGGGGGGCGGTGAGACCCAGTACTTC
TRBJ2-7 TRBV29-1 . . CSVQGDPYEQYF TGCAGCGTCCAGGGCGATCCCTACGAGCAGTACTTC
TRBJ2-2 TRBV2 TRBD2 few CASSGTSENANTGELFF TGTGCCAGCAGCGGGACTAGCGAGAACGCGAACACCGGGGAGCTGTTTTTT
TRBJ1-5 TRBV30 TRBD1 . CAWTAAGRGISNQPQHF TGTGCCTGGACCGCCGCGGGCAGGGGGATTAGCAATCAGCCCCAGCATTTT
TRBJ2-5 TRBV5-1 . . CASSPGLQETQYF TGCGCCAGCAGCCCGGGACTCCAAGAGACCCAGTACTTC
TRBJ2-7 TRBV5-1 . . CASSSTSPLSEQYF TGCGCCAGCAGCTCAACTAGCCCCCTTTCCGAGCAGTACTTC
TRBJ2-7 TRBV24-1 TRBD1 . CATSESGTGGVNFYYEQYF TGTGCCACCAGTGAATCCGGGACAGGGGGCGTGAATTTCTACTACGAGCAGTACTTC
TRBJ2-7 TRBV5-4 TRBD2 once CASSLSVAGALYEQYF TGTGCCAGCAGCTTGTCGGTAGCGGGGGCCCTATACGAGCAGTACTTC
TRBJ2-3 TRBV6-5 . . CASERGGREGDTQYF TGTGCCAGCGAAAGGGGGGGCCGAGAAGGTGATACGCAGTATTTT
TRBJ2-5 TRBV6-4 . . CASSDSPGDQETQYF TGTGCCAGCAGTGACTCGCCCGGGGACCAAGAGACCCAGTACTTC
TRBJ1-4 TRBV4-3 . . CASSLEGTNEKLFF TGCGCCAGCAGCCTAGAGGGCACTAATGAAAAACTGTTTTTT
TRBJ1-2 TRBV7-8 . . CASSLEGLWYGYTF TGTGCCAGCAGCCTAGAGGGGCTGTGGTATGGCTACACCTTC
TRBJ1-2 TRBV29-1 . . CSGWYGAQGYGYTF TGCAGCGGCTGGTATGGGGCGCAGGGCTATGGCTACACCTTC
TRBJ2-1 TRBV11-2 TRBD1 . CASSYRTGSNEQFF TGTGCCAGCAGCTATCGGACAGGCTCCAATGAGCAGTTCTTC
TRBJ1-2 TRBV6-5 . . CASSYSARTIYGYTF TGTGCCAGCAGTTACTCTGCCAGAACTATCTATGGCTACACCTTC
TRBJ2-5 TRBV2 TRBD2 . CASSGGTTQTQYF TGTGCCAGCAGTGGTGGGACTACCCAGACCCAGTACTTC
TRBJ2-1 TRBV29-1 TRBD2 . CSVGTSGGVWNEQFF TGCAGCGTCGGGACTAGCGGGGGGGTATGGAATGAGCAGTTCTTC
TRBJ2-7 TRBV4-1 . . CASSQEAGSYEQYF TGCGCCAGCAGCCAAGAGGCAGGGTCCTACGAGCAGTACTTC
TRBJ2-1 TRBV5-4 TRBD2 . CASSKGLAGGNEQFF TGTGCCAGCAGCAAGGGACTAGCGGGGGGAAATGAGCAGTTCTTC